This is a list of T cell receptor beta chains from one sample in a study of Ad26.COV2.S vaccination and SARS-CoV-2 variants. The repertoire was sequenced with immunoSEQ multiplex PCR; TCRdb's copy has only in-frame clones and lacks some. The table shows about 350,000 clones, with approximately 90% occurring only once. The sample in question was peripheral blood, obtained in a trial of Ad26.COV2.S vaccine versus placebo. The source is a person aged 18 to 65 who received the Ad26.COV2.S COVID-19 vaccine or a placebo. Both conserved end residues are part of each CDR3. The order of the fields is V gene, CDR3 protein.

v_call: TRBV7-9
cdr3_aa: CASSVIHETQYF

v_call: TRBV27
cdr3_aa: CASSKQGRNQPQHF

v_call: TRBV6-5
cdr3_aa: CASSRVSNEQYF

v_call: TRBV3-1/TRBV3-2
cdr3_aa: CASSQLGDKEAQYF

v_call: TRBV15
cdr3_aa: CATSRDRADKNIQYF

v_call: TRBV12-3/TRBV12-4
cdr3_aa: CASSLLTDYGYTF

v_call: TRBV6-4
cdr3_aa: CASSDRQNTEAFF

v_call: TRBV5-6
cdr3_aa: CASSLLQDNGYTF

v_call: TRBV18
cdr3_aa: CASSVDRGASNVLTF

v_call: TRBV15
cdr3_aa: CATSRQGRDRDEQYF

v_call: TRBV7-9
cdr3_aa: CASSLGQGANYGYTF

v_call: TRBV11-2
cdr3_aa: CASSLLTGGPGNEQFF

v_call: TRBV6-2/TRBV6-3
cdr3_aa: CASSQGQPYGYTF

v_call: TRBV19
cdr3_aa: CASSIEGGFSGNTIYF